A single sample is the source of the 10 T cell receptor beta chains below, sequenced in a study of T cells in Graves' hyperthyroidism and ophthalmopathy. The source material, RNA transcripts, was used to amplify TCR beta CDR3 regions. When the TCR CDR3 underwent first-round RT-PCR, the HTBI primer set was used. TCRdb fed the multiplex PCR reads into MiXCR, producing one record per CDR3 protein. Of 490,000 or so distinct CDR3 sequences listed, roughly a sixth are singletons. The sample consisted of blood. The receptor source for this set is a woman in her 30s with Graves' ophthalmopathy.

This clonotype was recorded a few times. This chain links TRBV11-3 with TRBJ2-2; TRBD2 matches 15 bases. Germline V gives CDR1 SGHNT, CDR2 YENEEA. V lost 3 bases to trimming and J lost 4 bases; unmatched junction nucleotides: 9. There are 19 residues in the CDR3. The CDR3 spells CASSFQNPGLAGGTGELFF. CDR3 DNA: TGTGCCAGCAGCTTTCAGAATCCGGGACTAGCGGGAGGCACCGGGGAGCTGTTTTTT.

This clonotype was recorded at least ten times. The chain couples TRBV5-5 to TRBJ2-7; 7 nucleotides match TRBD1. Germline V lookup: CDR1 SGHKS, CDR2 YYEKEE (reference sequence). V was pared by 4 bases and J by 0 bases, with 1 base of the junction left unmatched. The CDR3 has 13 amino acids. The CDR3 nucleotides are TGTGCCAGCAGCGGACAGGTCTCCTACGAGCAGTACTTC. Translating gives CASSGQVSYEQYF.

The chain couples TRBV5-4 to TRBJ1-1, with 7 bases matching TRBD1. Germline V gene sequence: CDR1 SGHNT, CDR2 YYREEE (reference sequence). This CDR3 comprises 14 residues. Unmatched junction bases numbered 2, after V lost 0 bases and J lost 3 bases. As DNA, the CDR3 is TGTGCCAGCAGCTTGGTCCAGGGGGACACTGAAGCTTTCTTT. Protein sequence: CASSLVQGDTEAFF. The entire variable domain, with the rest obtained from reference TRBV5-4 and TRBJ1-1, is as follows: ETGVTQSPTHLIKTRGQQVTLRCSSQSGHNTVSWYQQALGQGPQFIFQYYREEENGRGNFPPRFSGLQFPNYSSELNVNALELDDSALYLCASSLVQGDTEAFFGQGTRLTVV.

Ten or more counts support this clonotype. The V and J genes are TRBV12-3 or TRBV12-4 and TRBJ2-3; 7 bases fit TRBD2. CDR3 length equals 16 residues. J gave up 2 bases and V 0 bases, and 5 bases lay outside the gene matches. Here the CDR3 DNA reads TGTGCCAGCAGTTTAGCATCCGGGGGGATCACAGATACGCAGTATTTT. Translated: CASSLASGGITDTQYF.

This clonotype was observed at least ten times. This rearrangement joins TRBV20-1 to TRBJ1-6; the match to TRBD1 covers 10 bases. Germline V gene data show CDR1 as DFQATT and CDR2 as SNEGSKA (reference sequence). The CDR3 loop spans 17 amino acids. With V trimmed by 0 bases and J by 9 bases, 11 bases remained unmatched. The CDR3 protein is CSARDHQQGTGVSPLHF. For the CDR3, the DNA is TGCAGTGCTAGAGATCATCAGCAAGGGACAGGGGTTTCACCCCTCCACTTT.

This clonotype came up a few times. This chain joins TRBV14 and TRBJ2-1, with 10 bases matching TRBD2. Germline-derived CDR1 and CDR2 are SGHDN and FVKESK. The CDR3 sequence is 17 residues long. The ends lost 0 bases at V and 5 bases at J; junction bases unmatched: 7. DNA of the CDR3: TGTGCCAGCAGCCAAGATAGTCTAGCGGGAGTAGACAATGAGCAGTTCTTC. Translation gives CASSQDSLAGVDNEQFF. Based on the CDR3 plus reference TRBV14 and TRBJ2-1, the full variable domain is EAGVTQFPSHSVIEKGQTVTLRCDPISGHDNLYWYRRVMGKEIKFLLHFVKESKQDESGMPNNRFLAERTGGTYSTLKVQPAELEDSGVYFCASSQDSLAGVDNEQFFGPGTRLTVL.

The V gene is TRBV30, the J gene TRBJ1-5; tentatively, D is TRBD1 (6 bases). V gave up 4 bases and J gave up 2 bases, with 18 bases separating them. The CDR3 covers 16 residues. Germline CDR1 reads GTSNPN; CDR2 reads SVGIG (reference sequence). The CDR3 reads CAWTLSGAGGNQPQHF. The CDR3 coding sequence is TGTGCCTGGACCCTGTCGGGGGCAGGTGGCAATCAGCCCCAGCATTTT.

The CDR3 is CATSRGGTGSQPQHF. In nucleotides, the CDR3 is TGTGCCACCAGCAGAGGGGGGACAGGGTCACAGCCCCAGCATTTT. The rearrangement joins TRBV15 to TRBJ1-5, with TRBD1 matching over 9 bases. CDR3 length equals 15 residues. The ends lost 1 base at V and 7 bases at J; junction bases unmatched: 5. CDR1 LNHNV and CDR2 YYDKDF come from the germline V gene (reference sequence).

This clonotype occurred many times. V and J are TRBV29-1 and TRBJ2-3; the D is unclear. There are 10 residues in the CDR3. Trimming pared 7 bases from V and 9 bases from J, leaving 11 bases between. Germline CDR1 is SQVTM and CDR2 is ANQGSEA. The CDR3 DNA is TGCAGCGCTGGTTCCTCAACGCAGTATTTT. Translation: CSAGSSTQYF.

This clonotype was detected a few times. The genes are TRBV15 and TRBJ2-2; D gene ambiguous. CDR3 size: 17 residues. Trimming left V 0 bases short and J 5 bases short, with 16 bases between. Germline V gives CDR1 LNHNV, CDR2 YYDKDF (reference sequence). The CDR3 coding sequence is TGTGCCACCAGCAGAGAGCCTACAAGCTCCCGTACCGGGGAGCTGTTTTTT. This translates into CATSREPTSSRTGELFF.